These 17 T cell receptor beta chains were all obtained from the same sample, sequenced in a study of early T cells in non-severe SARS-CoV-2 infection (dated by TCRdb to about 2021). The library came from 5' RACE. The sequencing machine was a NextSeq 500. TCRdb handled the public reads itself, with Q25 trimming in fastp and clone calling in MiXCR, and kept productive beta chains. Rows matching on CDR3 protein sequence are summarized as one entry with the most common DNA and genes. The sample table shows 98,000 or so distinct CDR3 sequences, and approximately 12% are seen once. The ten top clones hold approximately 4.4% of the sample. The specimen was whole blood, collected at baseline. These receptor sequences come from an adult who was a healthcare worker with PCR-confirmed SARS-CoV-2 infection or an uninfected control (not recorded which).

This chain uses TRBV10-1 with TRBJ2-3; perhaps TRBD2 as D (6 bases). V gave up 10 bases and J gave up 0 bases, with 14 bases separating them. The germline V gene has CDR1 WNHNN and CDR2 SYGVQD (reference sequence). The CDR3 has 14 amino acids. Written as DNA, the CDR3 is TGCGCCAAGTGTTGGGGGGACAGCACAGATACGCAGTATTTT. Translation gives CAKCWGDSTDTQYF.

This chain links TRBV7-6 with TRBJ2-7; a weak D match, TRBD2 (5 bases). Germline-derived CDR1 and CDR2 are SGHVS and FNYEAQ. The CDR3 extends over 15 amino acids. Trimming took 2 bases from V and 6 from J, leaving 17 bases between them. The DNA of the CDR3 is TGTGCCAGCAGCTTAAAAGCGGAAGACCGGAGCGAGCAGTACTTC. Translating it yields CASSLKAEDRSEQYF.

This clonotype was seen more than once but under ten times. The chain joins TRBV11-2 to TRBJ1-6; D is perhaps TRBD1 (5 bases). The CDR3 is made up of 15 amino acids. Looked up from germline, CDR1 is SGHAT and CDR2 is FQNNGV. Between the trimmed V and J ends, which lost 1 base and 9 bases, there was a span of 13 bases. CDR3 residues: CASSLGGGVVSPLHF. Written as DNA, the CDR3 is TGTGCCAGCAGCTTAGGGGGCGGGGTAGTTTCACCCCTCCACTTT.

This chain joins TRBV7-9 and TRBJ2-1, with D perhaps assigned TRBD1 or TRBD2 (6 bases each). Trimming left V 7 bases short and J 10 bases short, with 26 bases between. This CDR3 contains 16 residues. Germline assignment: CDR1 SEHNR and CDR2 FQNEAQ (reference sequence). The CDR3 sequence: CASTLGGFGASGEQFF. The CDR3 DNA is TGTGCCAGCACCCTAGGGGGGTTTGGAGCATCTGGGGAGCAGTTCTTC.

There are a few counts of this clonotype. The genes are TRBV10-1 and TRBJ2-3, with D hard to call. The ends were cut back, 3 bases at V and 1 base at J, with 14 bases in the middle. CDR3 size: 16 residues. The germline gives CDR1 WNHNN, CDR2 SYGVQD (reference sequence). CDR3 nucleotides: TGCGCCAGCAGTGACCCCGGCCAGTCGGGCACAGATACGCAGTATTTT. Amino acid sequence: CASSDPGQSGTDTQYF.

This clonotype was detected only a few times. V and J are TRBV7-9 and TRBJ1-2; 10 bases are a match to TRBD1. CDR1 and CDR2 from the germline V gene are SEHNR and FQNEAQ (reference sequence). The CDR3 extends over 14 amino acids. V was clipped by 8 bases and J by 8 bases; unmatched bases: 11. The CDR3: CASSKGQGPRGYTF. DNA for the CDR3: TGTGCCAGCTCTAAGGGACAGGGGCCACGCGGCTACACCTTC.

The J gene is TRBJ2-1, the V gene TRBV28, with 9 bases identical to TRBD1. V shed 6 bases and J 5 bases; nucleotides not matched to a gene: 8. The CDR3 totals 15 residues. The germline V gene has CDR1 MDHEN and CDR2 SYDVKM. The CDR3 coding sequence is TGTGCCAGCAGATACGGACAGGGGTCCCACAATGAGCAGTTCTTC. As protein: CASRYGQGSHNEQFF.

This clonotype was counted many times. The J gene is TRBJ2-1, the V gene TRBV7-2, with a tentative D call TRBD2 (5 bases). V gave up 4 bases and J gave up 3 bases, with 13 bases separating them. The CDR3 extends over 15 amino acids. Germline loops: CDR1 SGHTA, CDR2 FQGNSA. CDR3 sequence reads: CASSSDSSDYNEQFF. The CDR3 DNA is TGTGCCAGCAGCTCGGACTCCTCCGACTACAATGAGCAGTTCTTC.

The chain couples TRBV12-3 or TRBV12-4 to TRBJ2-1, with 9 bases that match TRBD2. J gave up 4 bases and V 5 bases, and 9 bases lay outside the gene matches. The CDR3 covers 16 residues. The CDR3: CASSNSGGLAYNEQFF. As DNA, the CDR3 is TGTGCCAGCAGTAATAGCGGGGGACTTGCATACAATGAGCAGTTCTTC.

This clonotype was seen at least ten times. The chain joins TRBV10-2 to TRBJ2-1; D is unresolved. The CDR3 runs to 16 residues. Germline CDR1 reads WSHSY; CDR2 reads SAAADI. Deletions cut 6 bases from V and 7 bases from J, with 22 bases between. In nucleotides, the CDR3 is TGCGCCAGCAGGGCTTGGGGTTTATTTAAACATAATGAGCAGTTCTTC. Protein sequence: CASRAWGLFKHNEQFF.

This clonotype was recorded at least ten times. The chain uses TRBV7-2 and TRBJ2-1, with 9 nucleotides matching TRBD2. The germline V gene encodes CDR1 SGHTA and CDR2 FQGNSA. V shed 5 bases, J shed 7 bases, and the junction held 18 bases outside the gene matches. The CDR3 sequence is 18 residues long. The CDR3 here is CASSPLPASGAVGNEQFF. The CDR3 coding sequence is TGTGCCAGCAGCCCCCTCCCGGCTAGCGGGGCGGTGGGGAATGAGCAGTTCTTC.

This clonotype came up many times. The CDR3 sequence: CASSLSPGDQPQHF. The CDR3 DNA reads as TGTGCCAGCAGCTTATCTCCAGGGGATCAGCCCCAGCATTTT. This chain uses TRBV7-8 with TRBJ1-5, with D perhaps TRBD1 (6 bases). V dropped 2 bases and J dropped 5 bases, with 10 bases sitting between them. Germline lookup yields CDR1 SGHVS and CDR2 FQNEAQ. This CDR3 has 14 amino acids. The full variable domain, with the rest looked up from reference TRBV7-8 and TRBJ1-5, is GAGVSQSPRYKVAKRGQDVALRCDPISGHVSLFWYQQALGQGPEFLTYFQNEAQLDKSGLPSDRFFAERPEGSVSTLKIQRTQQEDSAVYLCASSLSPGDQPQHFGDGTRLSIL.

This clonotype appeared many times. J is TRBJ2-7 and V is TRBV11-3; D not certain. Between the trimmed V and J ends, which lost 4 bases and 1 base, there was a span of 11 bases. The CDR3 is made up of 14 amino acids. Germline CDR1 SGHNT, CDR2 YENEEA. This CDR3 is CASSSSDGSYEQYF. The CDR3 bases are TGTGCCAGCAGCTCGTCGGACGGGTCCTACGAGCAGTACTTC.

V is TRBV6-1 and J is TRBJ1-3, with 8 bases fitting TRBD1. In germline, CDR1 is MNHNS, CDR2 SASEGT. The ends lost 5 bases at V and 11 bases at J; junction bases unmatched: 23. There are 18 residues in the CDR3. The CDR3 DNA is TGTGCCAGCAGTCAAACCGGCCAGGGGGCCCTCTGGGATTTCGCCATATATTTT. Translation gives CASSQTGQGALWDFAIYF.

The chain carries TRBV11-3 and TRBJ2-4; a possible D gene is TRBD2 (6 bases). CDR1 is SGHNT, CDR2 YENEEA, per germline. V lost 4 bases, J lost 5 bases, and 18 bases lay in between. This CDR3 contains 16 residues. The CDR3 DNA follows: TGTGCCAGCAGCTGGGGACTCCTACATGGGGAAAACATTCAGTACTTC. This codes for CASSWGLLHGENIQYF.

The CDR3 spells CASRHGGDSYNSPLHF. In DNA form, the CDR3 reads TGTGCCAGCCGCCACGGGGGGGACTCCTATAATTCACCCCTCCACTTT. The V gene is TRBV19, the J gene TRBJ1-6; D possibly corresponds to TRBD1 (5 bases). V gave up 9 bases and J gave up 0 bases, with 15 bases separating them. Per the germline V gene, CDR1 is LNHDA and CDR2 is SQIVND (reference sequence). This CDR3 contains 16 residues. Full variable domain (remainder filled in from reference TRBV19 and TRBJ1-6): DGGITQSPKYLFRKEGQNVTLSCEQNLNHDAMYWYRQDPGQGLRLIYYSQIVNDFQKGDIAEGYSVSREKKESFPLTVTSAQKNPTAFYLCASRHGGDSYNSPLHFGNGTRLTVT.

The J gene is TRBJ2-3, the V gene TRBV18; D not resolved. Germline-derived CDR1 and CDR2 are KGHSH and LQKENI. The V end lost 3 bases, the J end lost 0 bases, and 4 bases lay between the germline ends. CDR3 length: 13 amino acids. CDR3: CASSPLSTDTQYF. The CDR3, as DNA: TGTGCCAGCTCACCCCTGAGCACAGATACGCAGTATTTT.